Below, one TCR beta chain is given with its context. This sample was included in a study of blood T cell repertoires in COVID-19. The protocol was immunoSEQ multiplex PCR, while the TCRdb copy is restricted to in-frame clones and leaves out a portion. Counted here are about 59,000 clones, about 88% occurring once; the ten biggest clones make up roughly 5%. V dropped 7 bases and J dropped 0 bases, with 13 bases sitting between them. Germline CDR1 is SNHLY and CDR2 is FYNNEI. The CDR3 extends over 16 amino acids. This TCR came from a man older than 75 in a cohort sampled during active COVID-19. The chain has TRBV2 and TRBJ2-6; D call uncertain. The sequenced sample was peripheral blood. The CDR3 nucleotides are TGTGCCAGCACCCCGGTAGGAGTCTCTGGGGCCAACGTCCTGACTTTC. Translation gives CASTPVGVSGANVLTF.